This T cell receptor (beta chain) was found in a study of beta chain features in type 1 diabetes. Study findings and constraints: Shorter TCRB CDR3s, moderately but significantly so, marked every one of the four CD4+ subsets in Type 1 diabetes patients.

Germline CDR1 and CDR2: SEHNR and FQNEAQ (reference sequence). This CDR3 region has 14 residues. The V gene lost 6 bases and the J gene lost 0 bases, with 10 bases spanning the gap. Reverse transcription of all isolated RNA meant that expressed TCRB transcripts were sequenced. Measured with immunoSEQ multiplex PCR; TCRdb has only the in-frame clones, and not every one. In the table there are approximately 600,000 clones, around 12% of which are singletons. CD4+ cells of the naive, central memory, regulatory and stem cell-like memory types were sorted via CD45RO/CCR7/CD25/CD127/CD95/CD27. Details on this clone: Its target is not known.

The sequencing input was naive CD4+ T cells from blood. V and J are TRBV7-9 and TRBJ2-3; D gene ambiguous. The sequence derives from a man in his thirties or forties with type 1 diabetes. This CDR3 is CASRHAQSTDTQYF. DNA for the CDR3: TGTGCCAGCAGACACGCCCAGAGCACAGATACGCAGTATTTT.